This T cell receptor beta chain was profiled in a study of technical replicates of blood from a few donors. This CDR3 region has 14 residues. The ends were cut back, 1 base at V and 6 bases at J, with 11 bases in the middle. The germline gives CDR1 SEHNR, CDR2 FQNEAQ (reference sequence). Sequencing was performed with immunoSEQ multiplex PCR; in TCRdb, only in-frame clones are kept and a portion is missing. In the table there are tens of thousands of clones, about 94% of which are singletons. Sequencing was carried out using T cells isolated from PBMCs. The sequence derives from a human donor in good health. This chain uses TRBV7-9 with TRBJ2-3, with a weak D call TRBD2 (5 bases). The CDR3 sequence is CASSLGTDLDTQYF. CDR3 nucleotide sequence: TGTGCCAGCAGCTTAGGGACGGACTTGGATACGCAGTATTTT. The full variable domain, completed using reference TRBV7-9 and TRBJ2-3, is DTGVSQNPRHKITKRGQNVTFRCDPISEHNRLYWYRQTLGQGPEFLTYFQNEAQLEKSRLLSDRFSAERPKGSFSTLEIQRTEQGDSAMYLCASSLGTDLDTQYFGPGTRLTVL.